These 7 T cell receptor beta chains were sequenced from one sample in a study of shared clonotypes between healthy human individuals. Libraries were prepared by immunoSEQ multiplex PCR; TCRdb keeps only in-frame clonotypes and omits some of them. The sample consists of about 2.4 million clones, 85% to 95% of them appearing once. Sequenced sample: naive CD4+ T cells sorted from blood. Subset here: CD45RA+ positively selected. These receptors originate from a man younger than 35 in good health.

This chain links TRBV5-5 with TRBJ1-4; D not resolved. The CDR3 is 14 amino acids. Between the trimmed V and J ends, which lost 1 base and 11 bases, there was a span of 15 bases. The germline V gene has CDR1 SGHKS and CDR2 YYEKEE (reference sequence). CDR3 amino acids: CASSLRTDNYKLFF. The CDR3 region has the DNA TGTGCCAGCAGCTTGAGGACTGATAATTATAAACTGTTTTTT.

This clone was observed a handful of times. CDR3 residues: CASSAGPNTEAFF. The CDR3 DNA follows: TGTGCCAGCAGCGCCGGACCAAACACTGAAGCTTTCTTT. The chain is built from TRBV9 and TRBJ1-1, with D unclear. Germline V gives CDR1 SGDLS, CDR2 YYNGEE. The CDR3 extends over 13 amino acids. V lost 3 bases, J lost 2 bases, and 8 bases lay in between.

The sample holds one count of this clone. The chain uses TRBV6-1 and TRBJ1-2; 7 bases agree with TRBD1. Germline V gene data show CDR1 as MNHNS and CDR2 as SASEGT. Losses at the gene ends were 6 bases for V and 5 bases for J; bases not matched to a gene: 3. The CDR3 length is 12 residues. The CDR3 DNA is TGTGCCAGCAGGTTGGGACAGTATGGCTACACCTTC. This sequence encodes CASRLGQYGYTF.

CDR3 bases: TGTGCCAGCAGTTTGGCGCAAACGGGGGCCTACGAGCAGTACTTC. This codes for CASSLAQTGAYEQYF. The genes are TRBV28 and TRBJ2-7; a weak D match, TRBD2 (6 bases). The CDR3 has 15 residues. The germline V gene has CDR1 MDHEN and CDR2 SYDVKM. V was pared by 3 bases and J by 2 bases, with 14 bases between.

The chain uses TRBV19 and TRBJ2-7, with D possibly being TRBD2 (5 bases). Per the germline V gene, CDR1 is LNHDA and CDR2 is SQIVND (reference sequence). CDR3 length: 10 residues. The CDR3 DNA follows: TGTGGCCGGGAAGTCTACGAGCAGTACTTC. This codes for CGREVYEQYF.

V is TRBV11-2 and J is TRBJ2-7; D unclear. The CDR3 runs 15 residues. Per germline, CDR1 SGHAT and CDR2 FQNNGV. The ends were cut back, 4 bases at V and 0 bases at J, with 13 bases in the middle. The CDR3 region is CASSSSGQNSYEQYF. The DNA for the CDR3 is TGTGCCAGCAGCTCGAGTGGGCAAAACTCCTACGAGCAGTACTTC.

The chain combines TRBV5-5 with TRBJ2-7; possibly TRBD1 for D (6 bases). Trimming pared 1 base from V and 3 bases from J, leaving 11 bases between. CDR1 is SGHKS and CDR2 is YYEKEE in the germline V gene (reference sequence). The CDR3 loop spans 14 amino acids. The CDR3 protein is CASSLLGQHYEQYF. The CDR3, as DNA: TGTGCCAGCAGCTTGCTTGGACAGCACTACGAGCAGTACTTC.